Below, 28 T cell receptor beta chains from the same sample are listed, as sequenced in a study of blood T cell repertoires in COVID-19. TCRdb's copy holds only in-frame clones and misses some; the assay was immunoSEQ multiplex PCR. The repertoire holds 180,000 or so clones, with 70% to 90% as singletons. The sequencing input was peripheral blood. These receptors all stem from a woman older than 75 with acute or convalescent COVID-19.

The gene calls are TRBV27 and TRBJ2-1, with 12 bases matching TRBD2. In germline, CDR1 is MNHEY, CDR2 SMNVEV (reference sequence). The CDR3 consists of 16 residues. Unmatched junction bases numbered 6, after V lost 3 bases and J lost 6 bases. For the CDR3, the DNA is TGTGCCAGCAGTTTCCTAGCGGGAGGGCCGGTCAATGAGCAGTTCTTC. Its translation: CASSFLAGGPVNEQFF.

The chain joins TRBV11-2 to TRBJ2-5; 13 positions agree with TRBD2. The CDR3 has 16 amino acids. The J segment lost 2 bases and the V segment lost 0 bases, leaving 0 bases of the junction unmatched. The V gene's germline CDR1 is SGHAT and CDR2 FQNNGV. The CDR3 loop is CASSLELAGGQETQYF. The CDR3 DNA follows: TGTGCCAGCAGCTTAGAACTAGCGGGAGGGCAAGAGACCCAGTACTTC.

The chain combines TRBV10-2 with TRBJ2-5; 8 nucleotides agree with TRBD2. CDR3 length: 14 residues. With V trimmed by 6 bases and J by 1 base, 4 bases remained unmatched. Per germline, CDR1 WSHSY and CDR2 SAAADI. CDR3 sequence: CASRPAGGQETQYF. The CDR3 DNA reads as TGCGCCAGCAGGCCGGCGGGGGGCCAAGAGACCCAGTACTTC.

This chain uses TRBV24-1 with TRBJ2-3; D might be TRBD2 (6 bases). The V gene lost 7 bases and the J gene lost 0 bases, with 7 bases spanning the gap. The CDR3 runs to 13 residues. Germline loops: CDR1 KGHDR, CDR2 SFDVKD. The CDR3 sequence: CATSGTSTDTQYF. CDR3 DNA: TGTGCCACCAGCGGGACTAGCACAGATACGCAGTATTTT.

The chain has TRBV7-9 and TRBJ1-1; 10 positions agree with TRBD1. The germline CDR1 and CDR2 sequences are SEHNR and FQNEAQ (reference sequence). Trimming at V came to 5 bases and at J to 4 bases, leaving 4 bases not matched to a gene. The CDR3 spans 14 residues. CDR3 residues: CASSNRDRGTEAFF. The CDR3 nucleotides read TGTGCCAGCAGCAACCGGGACAGGGGCACTGAAGCTTTCTTT.

The chain links TRBV7-2 to TRBJ2-1; D gene unclear. Trimming removed 5 bases at V and 4 bases at J, with 9 bases between. CDR3 length: 13 amino acids. CDR1 SGHTA and CDR2 FQGNSA come from the germline V gene. The CDR3 loop is CASSPVYYNEQFF. The CDR3 nucleotides read TGTGCCAGCAGCCCCGTTTATTACAATGAGCAGTTCTTC.

This sequence joins TRBV6-5 and TRBJ2-2; D perhaps matches TRBD1 (6 bases). The CDR3 contains 14 residues. V was pared by 4 bases and J by 4 bases, with 10 bases between. Per germline, CDR1 MNHEY and CDR2 SVGAGI. The CDR3 here is CASSSGVSTGELFF. For the CDR3, the DNA is TGTGCCAGCAGTTCAGGGGTCAGCACCGGGGAGCTGTTTTTT.

The chain uses TRBV10-2 and TRBJ2-3; 7 nucleotides agree with TRBD1. Germline loops: CDR1 WSHSY, CDR2 SAAADI. The CDR3 is 15 residues long. The V and J ends lost 8 bases and 3 bases, in that order; junction bases with no gene match: 11. CDR3 sequence: CASYAGTVHTDTQYF. CDR3 coding DNA: TGCGCCAGCTACGCCGGGACAGTTCATACAGATACGCAGTATTTT.

This clone has a handful of counts. The chain uses TRBV18 and TRBJ2-5, with 9 bases matching TRBD1. Trimming cost V 6 bases and J 5 bases; bases outside gene matches: 7. The CDR3 contains 14 residues. The germline V gene encodes CDR1 KGHSH and CDR2 LQKENI. CDR3 sequence reads: CASSHRGQGETQYF. As DNA, the CDR3 is TGTGCCAGCTCCCACAGGGGGCAGGGGGAGACCCAGTACTTC.

V gene TRBV24-1 combines with J gene TRBJ2-5; 9 nucleotides align to TRBD2. J was trimmed by 4 bases and V by 7 bases; bases with no gene match: 9. Per the germline V gene, CDR1 is KGHDR and CDR2 is SFDVKD. The CDR3 has 15 residues. The CDR3 DNA is TGTGCCACCAGGGCGGGAGGGGCTGGAGGAGAGACCCAGTACTTC. This codes for CATRAGGAGGETQYF.

The chain joins TRBV9 to TRBJ2-3; 7 nucleotides align to TRBD2. There are 16 residues in the CDR3. The V gene's germline CDR1 is SGDLS and CDR2 YYNGEE. The junction had 6 bases not matched to a gene; V was cut back by 2 bases and J by 0 bases. DNA of the CDR3: TGTGCCAGCAGCGTGACCGGGAGGTCGAGCACAGATACGCAGTATTTT. Residues: CASSVTGRSSTDTQYF.

The chain carries TRBV27 and TRBJ2-1, with a tentative D call TRBD1 (8 bases). Germline values: CDR1 MNHEY, CDR2 SMNVEV (reference sequence). This CDR3 comprises 16 residues. V lost 4 bases, J lost 6 bases, and 19 bases lay in between. CDR3 in amino acids: CASSWGGQVLSNEQFF. CDR3 nucleotides: TGTGCCAGCAGTTGGGGGGGACAGGTCCTTTCCAATGAGCAGTTCTTC.

The chain carries TRBV27 and TRBJ2-5; TRBD1 matches at 8 bases. Germline V CDR1 and CDR2: MNHEY, SMNVEV (reference sequence). Germline trimming cut 7 bases from V and 4 bases from J; bases unmatched to any gene: 8. CDR3 length: 14 amino acids. This CDR3 reads CASTTDRVGETQYF. CDR3 nucleotides: TGTGCCAGCACTACGGACAGGGTAGGAGAGACCCAGTACTTC.

The J gene is TRBJ1-5, the V gene TRBV18; D call uncertain. Trimming took 1 base from V and 7 from J, leaving 8 bases between them. The germline V gene has CDR1 KGHSH and CDR2 LQKENI. The CDR3 spans 13 residues. This CDR3 reads CASSPQGGQPQHF. In DNA, the CDR3 is TGTGCCAGCTCACCACAGGGAGGGCAGCCCCAGCATTTT.

The chain has TRBV3-1 (or the pseudogene TRBV3-2) and TRBJ2-5; TRBD2 matches at 7 bases. The CDR3 sequence is 15 residues long. CDR1 is LGHDT, CDR2 YNNKEL, per germline (reference sequence). The ends lost 0 bases at V and 3 bases at J; junction bases unmatched: 4. CDR3 residues: CASSQEGLAEETQYF. Written as DNA, the CDR3 is TGTGCCAGCAGCCAAGAAGGGCTAGCGGAAGAGACCCAGTACTTC.

The genes are TRBV6-5 and TRBJ1-6; 7 bases align to TRBD1. V lost 7 bases, J lost 6 bases, and 6 bases stayed unmatched. Germline V lookup: CDR1 MNHEY, CDR2 SVGAGI. CDR3 length equals 14 residues. The CDR3 coding sequence is TGTGCCAGCATGGCGACAGGGCCTAATTCACCCCTCCACTTT. Translating gives CASMATGPNSPLHF.

The rearrangement joins TRBV27 to TRBJ2-7; D not certain. Germline V gene sequence: CDR1 MNHEY, CDR2 SMNVEV (reference sequence). The CDR3 is 13 residues long. The V and J ends lost 3 bases and 3 bases respectively, with 9 bases between them. The CDR3 protein is CASSLSPGYEQYF. The CDR3 bases are TGTGCCAGCAGTTTGTCTCCGGGCTACGAGCAGTACTTC.

CDR3 DNA: TGCGCCAGCAGTGAGATGGCAGGCAACACTGAAGCTTTCTTT. As protein: CASSEMAGNTEAFF. The chain employs TRBV10-2 and TRBJ1-1; D is ambiguous. Per germline, CDR1 WSHSY and CDR2 SAAADI. The CDR3 sequence is 14 residues long. Trimming took 2 bases from V and 2 from J, leaving 9 bases between them.

V gene TRBV10-1 combines with J gene TRBJ1-6; D unresolved. Trimming took off 0 bases at V and 12 bases at J, with 9 bases between the two ends. Germline-derived CDR1 and CDR2 are WNHNN and SYGVQD (reference sequence). There are 13 residues in the CDR3. CDR3 residues: CASSESSAGPLHF. The DNA for the CDR3 is TGCGCCAGCAGTGAGTCATCCGCCGGACCCCTCCACTTT.

The rearrangement uses TRBV9 and TRBJ2-1; D may be TRBD2 (5 bases). Trimming left V 1 base short and J 7 bases short, with 18 bases between. The CDR3 is 16 amino acids. CDR1 and CDR2 from the germline V gene are SGDLS and YYNGEE. The CDR3 loop is CASSVSLAGGENEQFF. CDR3 DNA sequence: TGTGCCAGCAGCGTAAGTCTGGCGGGTGGGGAGAATGAGCAGTTCTTC.

This sequence joins TRBV27 and TRBJ1-3; 9 bases map to TRBD1. Trimming took 5 bases from V and 0 from J; bases not matched to a gene: 5. The CDR3 is 16 amino acids. CDR1 MNHEY and CDR2 SMNVEV come from the germline V gene (reference sequence). In DNA form, the CDR3 reads TGTGCCAGCAGTCCAACAGGGGGCTACTCTGGAAACACCATATATTTT. Protein sequence: CASSPTGGYSGNTIYF.

The chain joins TRBV24-1 to TRBJ1-4; D ambiguous. The length of the CDR3 is 13 residues. Trimming took 6 bases from V and 4 from J, leaving 8 bases between them. Germline assignment: CDR1 KGHDR and CDR2 SFDVKD. In nucleotides, the CDR3 is TGTGCCACCAGTCCCCGGGGTAATGAAAAACTGTTTTTT. Translation: CATSPRGNEKLFF.

The chain joins TRBV7-8 to TRBJ1-1, with a tentative D call TRBD1 (5 bases). The CDR3 loop spans 16 amino acids. Germline V gene data show CDR1 as SGHVS and CDR2 as FQNEAQ. Deletions cut 4 bases from V and 8 bases from J, with 23 bases between. CDR3 in amino acids: CASSSGRGGTISEAFF. The DNA of the CDR3 is TGTGCCAGCAGCTCGGGGCGGGGGGGTACAATAAGCGAAGCTTTCTTT.

This chain joins TRBV4-1 and TRBJ1-5; D possibly corresponds to TRBD1 (5 bases). V gave up 0 bases and J gave up 1 base, with 16 bases separating them. Germline assignment: CDR1 MGHRA and CDR2 YSYEKL. There are 18 residues in the CDR3. This CDR3 reads CASSQETISPGSNQPQHF. For the CDR3, the DNA is TGCGCCAGCAGCCAAGAGACCATCTCGCCAGGGAGCAATCAGCCCCAGCATTTT.

V usage is TRBV5-1 and J usage is TRBJ1-1; possible D gene TRBD1, 5 bases. The germline V and J ends were trimmed by 4 bases and 4 bases, with 14 bases remaining between them. The CDR3 extends over 14 amino acids. Germline V lookup: CDR1 SGHRS, CDR2 YFSETQ. Written as DNA, the CDR3 is TGCGCCAGCAGCGCCCAGGGCGGGGGCACTGAAGCTTTCTTT. This sequence encodes CASSAQGGGTEAFF.

This clone occurred once. This chain links TRBV7-2 with TRBJ1-1, with D possibly being TRBD1 (6 bases). The germline CDR1 and CDR2 sequences are SGHTA and FQGNSA. The CDR3 length is 14 residues. Trimming removed 4 bases from V and 2 bases from J, with 11 bases in between. This CDR3 is CASSSDRLNTEAFF. The CDR3, as DNA: TGTGCCAGCAGCTCAGACAGGCTAAACACTGAAGCTTTCTTT.

The chain couples TRBV10-3 to TRBJ2-2, with a possible D match to TRBD1 (6 bases). The CDR3 is 15 residues long. Between the trimmed V and J ends, which lost 4 bases and 3 bases, there was a span of 12 bases. In germline, CDR1 is ENHRY, CDR2 SYGVKD. CDR3 DNA sequence: TGTGCCATCAGTGTCTCAGGGGTGGACACCGGGGAGCTGTTTTTT. It specifies CAISVSGVDTGELFF.

This chain links TRBV9 with TRBJ2-3; 9 nucleotides agree with TRBD2. CDR1 is SGDLS and CDR2 is YYNGEE in the germline V gene. The trim removed 1 base at V and 4 bases at J, leaving 7 bases unmatched. The CDR3 runs to 16 residues. In DNA, the CDR3 is TGTGCCAGCAGCGTATTGAGCGGGAGGTTCGCAGATACGCAGTATTTT. Translation gives CASSVLSGRFADTQYF.